This TCR beta chain was observed in a study of blood T cell repertoires in COVID-19 (dated by TCRdb to 2020 to 2022). Regarding the research as a whole: Collaborator samples came from the United States, Italy and Spain and covered acute and convalescent phases of COVID-19. The material from the prospective study consisted of cDNA or gDNA derived from T cells, B-cell-depleted T cells, or PBMCs. A freely available public database, intended as a resource for researchers studying the immune response to SARS-CoV-2, is where the repertoires were released. A de-identified subject ID, COVID-19 status, age in years and sex were almost always included in the sample metadata. Where available, HLA class I and class II types were obtained from metadata supplied by the sample provider rather than from assay-based typing. Subjects who had been exposed to COVID-19, were actively infected with it, or had recovered from it provided the deeply sampled blood TCRbeta repertoires that made up the dataset. Samples came from the ongoing ImmuneRACE study (first 160 participants) plus 1,254 subjects from 6 global collaborators.

Overall study outcomes, separate from this receptor: How much clinical and demographic metadata was included differed by source and by participant, and the metadata was provided uncurated.

CDR3 length: 14 amino acids, cysteine to phenylalanine. Just CDR3 DNA is preserved here, 42 bases in frame from base 1. Looking up the germline V gene yields CDR1 MDHEN and CDR2 SYDVKM. V has 6 bases trimmed and J has 4 bases trimmed; junction bases matching no gene number 5. TCRbeta CDR3 regions were amplified from genomic DNA by means of the immunoSEQ Assay, a bias-controlled multiplex PCR. The published analysis was carried out like this. The number of nucleated cells in each sample was estimated from the amplification of reference gene primers within the assay. Sequence reads were collapsed and filtered to measure the absolute abundance of every unique TCRbeta CDR3 rearrangement. For each sample, productive Simpson clonality was calculated as the square root of Simpson's diversity index over productive rearrangements. TCRdb obtained this table from immuneACCESS and retained in-frame rearrangements with V and J assigned. These tables miss some clones; where compared with another copy, unresolved V genes account for less than half of the shortfall, and the remainder is unexplained. V, J and clone size were drawn from that table, and D and trimming were deduced from the DNA. Within this sample are fewer than 250,000 clones, with approximately 80% of them counted one time only. The ten largest account for roughly 20% of the sample.

A word on this clone: Which antigen it targets is not known. No per-base quality is available; no much larger clone lies one base away.

The collaborating institutions used their own protocols to collect whole blood in K2EDTA tubes. For TCRbeta analysis, collaborator samples were shipped as frozen whole blood, as isolated PBMCs, or as DNA extracted from either sample type. This TCR was recovered from a human donor in a cohort sampled during active COVID-19. The V gene is TRBV28 and the J gene is TRBJ2-2; 7 central bases correspond to TRBD1. The sample was peripheral blood. The bases read TGTGCCAGCAGGGGGACAGTTCGCACCGGGGAGCTGTTTTTT. This encodes CASRGTVRTGELFF. Beyond the CDR3, the reference TRBV28 and TRBJ2-2 genes provide the residues; the full variable domain reads: DVKVTQSSRYLVKRTGEKVFLECVQDMDHENMFWYRQDPGLGLRLIYFSYDVKMKEKGDIPEGYSVSREKKERFSLILESASTNQTSMYLCASRGTVRTGELFFGEGSRLTVL.